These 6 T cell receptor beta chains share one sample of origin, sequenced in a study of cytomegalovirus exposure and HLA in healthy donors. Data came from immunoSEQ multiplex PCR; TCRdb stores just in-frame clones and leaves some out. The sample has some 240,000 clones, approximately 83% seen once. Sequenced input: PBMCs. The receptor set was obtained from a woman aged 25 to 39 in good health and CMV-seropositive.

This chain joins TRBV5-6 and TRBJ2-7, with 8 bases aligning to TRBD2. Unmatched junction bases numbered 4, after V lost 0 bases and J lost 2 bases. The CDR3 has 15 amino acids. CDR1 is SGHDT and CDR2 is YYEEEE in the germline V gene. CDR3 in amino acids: CASSLVGSGTYEQYF. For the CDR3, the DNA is TGTGCCAGCAGCTTGGTGGGTAGCGGGACCTACGAGCAGTACTTC. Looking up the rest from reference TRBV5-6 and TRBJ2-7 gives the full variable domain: DAGVTQSPTHLIKTRGQQVTLRCSPKSGHDTVSWYQQALGQGPQFIFQYYEEEERQRGNFPDRFSGHQFPNYSSELNVNALLLGDSALYLCASSLVGSGTYEQYFGPGTRLTVT.

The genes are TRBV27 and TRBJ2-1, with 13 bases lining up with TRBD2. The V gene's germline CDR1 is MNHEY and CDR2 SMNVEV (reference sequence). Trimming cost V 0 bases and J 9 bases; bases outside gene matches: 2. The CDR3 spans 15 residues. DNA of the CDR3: TGTGCCAGCAGTTTATCGACTAGCGGGGGGATTGAGCAGTTCTTC. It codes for CASSLSTSGGIEQFF.

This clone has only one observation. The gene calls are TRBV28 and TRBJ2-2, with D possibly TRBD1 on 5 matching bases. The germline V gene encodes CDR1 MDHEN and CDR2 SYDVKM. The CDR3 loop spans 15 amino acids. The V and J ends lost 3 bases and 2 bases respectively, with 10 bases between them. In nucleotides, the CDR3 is TGTGCCAGCAGTTTTGAGACAGACAACACCGGGGAGCTGTTTTTT. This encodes CASSFETDNTGELFF. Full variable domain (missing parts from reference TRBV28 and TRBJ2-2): DVKVTQSSRYLVKRTGEKVFLECVQDMDHENMFWYRQDPGLGLRLIYFSYDVKMKEKGDIPEGYSVSREKKERFSLILESASTNQTSMYLCASSFETDNTGELFFGEGSRLTVL.

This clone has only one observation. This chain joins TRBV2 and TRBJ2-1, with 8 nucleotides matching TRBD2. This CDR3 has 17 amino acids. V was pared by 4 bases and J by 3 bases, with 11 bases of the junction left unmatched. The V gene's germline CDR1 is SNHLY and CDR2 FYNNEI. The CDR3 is CASSAEGLVEYYNEQFF. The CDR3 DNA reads TGTGCCAGCAGTGCTGAGGGACTAGTGGAATACTACAATGAGCAGTTCTTC.

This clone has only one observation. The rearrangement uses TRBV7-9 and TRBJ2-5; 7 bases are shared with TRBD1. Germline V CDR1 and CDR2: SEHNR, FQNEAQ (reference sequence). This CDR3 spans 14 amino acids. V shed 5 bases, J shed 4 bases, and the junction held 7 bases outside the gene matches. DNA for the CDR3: TGTGCCAGCAGCACTACAGGGGTCCCAGAGACCCAGTACTTC. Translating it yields CASSTTGVPETQYF.

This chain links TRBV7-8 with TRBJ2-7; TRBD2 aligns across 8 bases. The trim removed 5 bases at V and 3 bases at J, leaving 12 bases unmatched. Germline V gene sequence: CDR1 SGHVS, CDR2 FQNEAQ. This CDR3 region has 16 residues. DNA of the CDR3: TGTGCCAGCAGCCCGGGGAGTAGCGGGATACTCTACGAGCAGTACTTC. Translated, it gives CASSPGSSGILYEQYF.